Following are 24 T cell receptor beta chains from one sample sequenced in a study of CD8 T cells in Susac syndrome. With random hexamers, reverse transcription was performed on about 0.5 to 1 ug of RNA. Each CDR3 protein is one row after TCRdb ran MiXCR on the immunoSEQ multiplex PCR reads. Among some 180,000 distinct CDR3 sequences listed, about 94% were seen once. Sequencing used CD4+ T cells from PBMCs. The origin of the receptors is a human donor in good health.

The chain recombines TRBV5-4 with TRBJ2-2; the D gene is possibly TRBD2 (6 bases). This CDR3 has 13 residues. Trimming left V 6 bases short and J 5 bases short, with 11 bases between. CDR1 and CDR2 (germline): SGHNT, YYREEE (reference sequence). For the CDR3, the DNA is TGTGCCAGCACCGATCGGGGGACCGGGGAGCTGTTTTTT. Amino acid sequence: CASTDRGTGELFF.

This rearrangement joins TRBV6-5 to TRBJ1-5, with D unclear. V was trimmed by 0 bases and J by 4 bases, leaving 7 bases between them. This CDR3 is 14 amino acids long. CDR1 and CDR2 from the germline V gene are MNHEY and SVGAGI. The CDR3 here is CASSYSTDNQPQHF. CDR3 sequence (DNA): TGTGCCAGCAGTTACTCAACAGATAATCAGCCCCAGCATTTT.

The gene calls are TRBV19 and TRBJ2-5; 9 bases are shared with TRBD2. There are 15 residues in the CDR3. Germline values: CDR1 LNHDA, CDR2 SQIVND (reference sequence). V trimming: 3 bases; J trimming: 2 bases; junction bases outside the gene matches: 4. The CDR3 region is CASSIGLASQETQYF. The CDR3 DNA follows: TGTGCCAGTAGTATCGGACTAGCGTCTCAAGAGACCCAGTACTTC.

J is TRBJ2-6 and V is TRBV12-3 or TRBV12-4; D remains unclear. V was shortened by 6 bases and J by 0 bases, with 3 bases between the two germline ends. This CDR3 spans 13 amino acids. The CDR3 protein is CASSHSGANVLTF. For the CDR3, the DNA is TGTGCCAGCAGCCACTCTGGGGCCAACGTCCTGACTTTC.

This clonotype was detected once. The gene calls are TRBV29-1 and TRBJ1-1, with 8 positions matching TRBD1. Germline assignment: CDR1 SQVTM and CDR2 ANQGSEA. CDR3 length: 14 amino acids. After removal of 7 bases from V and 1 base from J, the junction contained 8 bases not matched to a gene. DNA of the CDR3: TGCAGCGCGGTCCAGGGGGCCGGGAACACTGAAGCTTTCTTT. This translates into CSAVQGAGNTEAFF.

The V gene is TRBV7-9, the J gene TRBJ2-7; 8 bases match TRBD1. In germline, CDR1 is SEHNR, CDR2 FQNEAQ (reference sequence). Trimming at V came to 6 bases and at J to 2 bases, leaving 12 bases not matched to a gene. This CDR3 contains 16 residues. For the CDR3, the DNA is TGTGCCAGCAGGAAAATTTCAGGGGGCGTCGCCTACGAGCAGTACTTC. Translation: CASRKISGGVAYEQYF. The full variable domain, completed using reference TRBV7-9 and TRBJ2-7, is DTGVSQNPRHKITKRGQNVTFRCDPISEHNRLYWYRQTLGQGPEFLTYFQNEAQLEKSRLLSDRFSAERPKGSFSTLEIQRTEQGDSAMYLCASRKISGGVAYEQYFGPGTRLTVT.

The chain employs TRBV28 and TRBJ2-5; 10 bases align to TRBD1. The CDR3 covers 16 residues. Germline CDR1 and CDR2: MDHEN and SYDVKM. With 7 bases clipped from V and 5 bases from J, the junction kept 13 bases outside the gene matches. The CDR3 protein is CASNLGPGQGLETQYF. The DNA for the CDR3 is TGTGCCAGCAATTTGGGTCCGGGACAGGGGTTGGAGACCCAGTACTTC.

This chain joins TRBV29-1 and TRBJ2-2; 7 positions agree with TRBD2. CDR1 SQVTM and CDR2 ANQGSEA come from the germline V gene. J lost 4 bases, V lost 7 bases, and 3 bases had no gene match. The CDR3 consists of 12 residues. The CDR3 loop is CSGGGGTGELFF. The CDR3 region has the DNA TGCAGCGGCGGCGGGGGCACCGGGGAGCTGTTTTTT.

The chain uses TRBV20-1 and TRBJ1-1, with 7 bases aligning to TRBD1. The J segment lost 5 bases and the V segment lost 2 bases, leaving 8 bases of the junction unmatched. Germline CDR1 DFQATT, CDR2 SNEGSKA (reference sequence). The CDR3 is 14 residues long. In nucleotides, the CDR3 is TGCAGTGCTAGATCGGGACAGAGGGAGACTGAAGCTTTCTTT. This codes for CSARSGQRETEAFF.

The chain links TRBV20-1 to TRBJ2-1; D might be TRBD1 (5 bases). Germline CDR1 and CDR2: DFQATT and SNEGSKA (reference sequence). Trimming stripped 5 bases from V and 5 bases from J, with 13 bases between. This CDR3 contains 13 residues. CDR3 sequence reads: CSAARVRNNEQFF. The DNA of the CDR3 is TGCAGTGCTGCCAGGGTGCGAAACAATGAGCAGTTCTTC.

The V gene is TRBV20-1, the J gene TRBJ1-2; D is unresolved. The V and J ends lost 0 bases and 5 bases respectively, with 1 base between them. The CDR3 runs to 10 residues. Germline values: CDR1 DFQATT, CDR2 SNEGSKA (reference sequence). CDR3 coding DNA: TGCAGTGCTAGAGATTATGGCTACACCTTC. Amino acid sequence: CSARDYGYTF.

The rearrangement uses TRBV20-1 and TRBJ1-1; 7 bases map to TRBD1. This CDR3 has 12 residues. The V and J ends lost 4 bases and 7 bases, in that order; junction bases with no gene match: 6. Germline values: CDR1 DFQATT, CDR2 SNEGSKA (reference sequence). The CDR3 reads CSATRGQVEAFF. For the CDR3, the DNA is TGCAGTGCTACGAGGGGGCAAGTTGAAGCTTTCTTT.

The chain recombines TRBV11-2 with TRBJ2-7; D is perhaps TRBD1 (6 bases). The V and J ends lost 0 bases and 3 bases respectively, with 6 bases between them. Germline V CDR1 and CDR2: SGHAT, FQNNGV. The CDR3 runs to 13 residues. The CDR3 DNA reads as TGTGCCAGCAGCTTAGAGGACAGCTACGAGCAGTACTTC. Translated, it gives CASSLEDSYEQYF.

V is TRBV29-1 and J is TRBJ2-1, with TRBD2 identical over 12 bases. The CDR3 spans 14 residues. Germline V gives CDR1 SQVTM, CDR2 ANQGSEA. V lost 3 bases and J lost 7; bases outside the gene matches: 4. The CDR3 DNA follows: TGCAGCGTTGATCGACTAGCGGGAGTAAATGAGCAGTTCTTC. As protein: CSVDRLAGVNEQFF.

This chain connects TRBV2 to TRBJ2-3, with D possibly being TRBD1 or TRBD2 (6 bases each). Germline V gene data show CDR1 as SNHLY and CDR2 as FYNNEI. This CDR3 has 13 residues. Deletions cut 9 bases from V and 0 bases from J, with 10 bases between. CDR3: CARGGTSTDTQYF. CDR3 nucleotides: TGTGCCAGAGGGGGGACTAGCACAGATACGCAGTATTTT.

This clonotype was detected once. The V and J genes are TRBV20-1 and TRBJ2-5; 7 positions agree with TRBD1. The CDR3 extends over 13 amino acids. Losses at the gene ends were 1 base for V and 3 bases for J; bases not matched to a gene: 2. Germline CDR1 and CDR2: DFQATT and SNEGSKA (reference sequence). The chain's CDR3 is CSARGTGEETQYF. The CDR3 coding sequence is TGCAGTGCTAGAGGGACAGGAGAAGAGACCCAGTACTTC.

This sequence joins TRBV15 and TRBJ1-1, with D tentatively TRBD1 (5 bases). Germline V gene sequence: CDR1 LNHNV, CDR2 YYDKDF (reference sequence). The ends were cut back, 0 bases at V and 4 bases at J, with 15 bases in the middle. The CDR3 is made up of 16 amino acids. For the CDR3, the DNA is TGTGCCACCAGCAGAGATCGAGGTCGTGGGGGCACTGAAGCTTTCTTT. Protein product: CATSRDRGRGGTEAFF.

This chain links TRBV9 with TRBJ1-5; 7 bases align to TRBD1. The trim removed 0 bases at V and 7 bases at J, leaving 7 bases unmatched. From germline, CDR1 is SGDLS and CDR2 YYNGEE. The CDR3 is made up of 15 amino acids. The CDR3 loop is CASSVGGGAYQPQHF. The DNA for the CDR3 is TGTGCCAGCAGCGTAGGAGGGGGCGCGTACCAGCCCCAGCATTTT.

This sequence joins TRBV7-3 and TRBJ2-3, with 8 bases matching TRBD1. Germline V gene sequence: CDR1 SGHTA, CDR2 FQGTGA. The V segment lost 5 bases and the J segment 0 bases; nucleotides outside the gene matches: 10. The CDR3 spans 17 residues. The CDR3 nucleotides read TGTGCCAGCAGCCAGGGGGCTCGGGGTTCTAGCACAGATACGCAGTATTTT. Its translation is CASSQGARGSSTDTQYF.

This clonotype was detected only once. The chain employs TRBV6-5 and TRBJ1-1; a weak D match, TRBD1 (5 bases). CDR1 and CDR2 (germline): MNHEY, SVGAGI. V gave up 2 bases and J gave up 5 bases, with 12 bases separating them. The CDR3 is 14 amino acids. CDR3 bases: TGTGCCAGCAGTTACGTCGCAACAGGAACTGAAGCTTTCTTT. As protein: CASSYVATGTEAFF.

CDR3 region: CASSRSDGTLPYNEQFF. The CDR3 coding sequence is TGTGCCAGCAGCCGGTCGGATGGGACATTACCCTACAATGAGCAGTTCTTC. V is TRBV3-1 and J is TRBJ2-1, with D tentatively TRBD1 (6 bases). The CDR3 consists of 17 residues. The V end lost 4 bases, the J end lost 2 bases, and 18 bases lay between the germline ends. Germline V gives CDR1 LGHDT, CDR2 YNNKEL (reference sequence).

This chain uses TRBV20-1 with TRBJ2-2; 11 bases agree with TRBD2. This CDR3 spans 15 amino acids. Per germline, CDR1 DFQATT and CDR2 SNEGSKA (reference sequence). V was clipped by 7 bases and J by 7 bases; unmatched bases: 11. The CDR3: CSVPDSGRADGELFF. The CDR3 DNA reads TGCAGTGTACCCGATAGCGGGAGGGCCGACGGGGAGCTGTTTTTT.

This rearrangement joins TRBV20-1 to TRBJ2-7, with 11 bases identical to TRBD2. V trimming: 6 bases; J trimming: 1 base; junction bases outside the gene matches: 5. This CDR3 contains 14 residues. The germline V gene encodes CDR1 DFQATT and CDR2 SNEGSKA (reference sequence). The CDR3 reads CSAPGTSGSYEQYF. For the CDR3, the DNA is TGCAGTGCACCCGGGACTAGCGGATCCTACGAGCAGTACTTC.

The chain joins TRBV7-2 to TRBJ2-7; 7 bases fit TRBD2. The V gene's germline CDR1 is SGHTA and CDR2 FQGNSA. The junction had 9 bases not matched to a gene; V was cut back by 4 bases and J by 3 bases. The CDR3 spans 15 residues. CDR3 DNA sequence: TGTGCCAGCAGCTCGAGCAGCGGGGAGTTCTACGAGCAGTACTTC. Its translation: CASSSSSGEFYEQYF.